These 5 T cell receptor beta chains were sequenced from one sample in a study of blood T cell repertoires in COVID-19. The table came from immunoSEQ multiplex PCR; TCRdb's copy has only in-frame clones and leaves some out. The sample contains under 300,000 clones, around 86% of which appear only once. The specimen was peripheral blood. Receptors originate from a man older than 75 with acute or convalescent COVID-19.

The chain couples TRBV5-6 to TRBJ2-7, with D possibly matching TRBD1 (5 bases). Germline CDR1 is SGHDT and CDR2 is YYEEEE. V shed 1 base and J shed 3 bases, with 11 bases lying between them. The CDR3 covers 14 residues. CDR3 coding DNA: TGTGCCAGCAGCTTGTTCGACAGAGACTACGAGCAGTACTTC. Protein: CASSLFDRDYEQYF.

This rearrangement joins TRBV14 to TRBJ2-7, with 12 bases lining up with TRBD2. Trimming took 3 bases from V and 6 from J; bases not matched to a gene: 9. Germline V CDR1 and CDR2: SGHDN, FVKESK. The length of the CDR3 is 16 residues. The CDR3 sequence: CASSHRTSGNLGEQYF. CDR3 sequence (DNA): TGTGCCAGCAGCCACCGGACTAGCGGGAACCTTGGCGAGCAGTACTTC.

CDR3 protein: CASSSPGTGVSGGYTF. The CDR3 DNA sequence: TGTGCCAGCAGCTCGCCCGGGACAGGTGTATCGGGCGGCTACACCTTC. This chain uses TRBV6-6 with TRBJ1-2, with 8 bases fitting TRBD1. In germline, CDR1 is MNHNY, CDR2 SVGAGI (reference sequence). This CDR3 is 16 amino acids long. Germline trimming cut 6 bases from V and 8 bases from J; bases unmatched to any gene: 17.

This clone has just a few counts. The CDR3 bases are TGTGCCAGCAGTAACCTCGACAGGCTAGGGGGAGAGACCCAGTACTTC. Amino acids: CASSNLDRLGGETQYF. V and J are TRBV6-2 or TRBV6-3 and TRBJ2-5, with D possibly matching TRBD1 (6 bases). Germline assignment: CDR1 MNHEY and CDR2 SVGEGT. V lost 5 bases and J lost 4, with 20 bases in between. This CDR3 is built from 16 residues.

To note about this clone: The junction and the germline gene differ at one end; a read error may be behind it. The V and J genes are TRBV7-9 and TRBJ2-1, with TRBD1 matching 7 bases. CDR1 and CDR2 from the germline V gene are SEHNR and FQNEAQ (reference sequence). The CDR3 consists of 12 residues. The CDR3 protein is CASSTLGQKGIF. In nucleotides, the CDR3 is TGTGCCAGCAGCACCTTGGGACAGAAGGGTATCTTC.